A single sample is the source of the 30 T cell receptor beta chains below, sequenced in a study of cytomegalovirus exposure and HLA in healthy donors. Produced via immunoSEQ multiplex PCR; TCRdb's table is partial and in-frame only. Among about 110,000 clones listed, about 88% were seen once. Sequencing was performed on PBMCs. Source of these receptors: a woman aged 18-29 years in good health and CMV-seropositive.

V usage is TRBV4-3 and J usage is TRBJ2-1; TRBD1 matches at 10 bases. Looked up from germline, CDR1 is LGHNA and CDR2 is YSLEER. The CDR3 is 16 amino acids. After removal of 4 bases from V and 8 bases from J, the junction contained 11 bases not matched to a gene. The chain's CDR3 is CASSPSTGGFDYEQFF. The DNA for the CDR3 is TGCGCCAGCAGCCCCTCGACAGGGGGCTTCGATTATGAGCAGTTCTTC.

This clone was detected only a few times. The DNA of the CDR3 is TGTGCCAGCAGTAAATCAAATCTACCGGATACGCAGTATTTT. Translating it yields CASSKSNLPDTQYF. The chain carries TRBV28 and TRBJ2-3; D unresolved. The CDR3 has 14 residues. V lost 5 bases, J lost 6 bases, and 15 bases lay in between. Germline CDR1 MDHEN, CDR2 SYDVKM. Supplemented by reference TRBV28 and TRBJ2-3, the full variable domain reads DVKVTQSSRYLVKRTGEKVFLECVQDMDHENMFWYRQDPGLGLRLIYFSYDVKMKEKGDIPEGYSVSREKKERFSLILESASTNQTSMYLCASSKSNLPDTQYFGPGTRLTVL.

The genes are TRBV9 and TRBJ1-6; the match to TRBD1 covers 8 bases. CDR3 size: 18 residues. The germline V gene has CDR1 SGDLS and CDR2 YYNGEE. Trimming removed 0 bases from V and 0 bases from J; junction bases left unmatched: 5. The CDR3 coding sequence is TGTGCCAGCAGCGTAGCTGGGGACAGGAGCTCCTATAATTCACCCCTCCACTTT. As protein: CASSVAGDRSSYNSPLHF.

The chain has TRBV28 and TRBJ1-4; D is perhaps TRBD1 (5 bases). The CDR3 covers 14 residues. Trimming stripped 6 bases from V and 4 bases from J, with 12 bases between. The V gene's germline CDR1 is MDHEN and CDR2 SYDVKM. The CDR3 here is CASRLSGFNEKLFF. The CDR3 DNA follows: TGTGCCAGCAGGCTATCAGGGTTTAATGAAAAACTGTTTTTT.

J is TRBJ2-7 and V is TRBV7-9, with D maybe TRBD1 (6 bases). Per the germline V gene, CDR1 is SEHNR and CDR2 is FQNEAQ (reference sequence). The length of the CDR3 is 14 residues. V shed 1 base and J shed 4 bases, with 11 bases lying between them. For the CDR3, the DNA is TGTGCCAGCAGCTTAGGGGGACATTTTTACGAGCAGTACGTC. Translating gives CASSLGGHFYEQYV.

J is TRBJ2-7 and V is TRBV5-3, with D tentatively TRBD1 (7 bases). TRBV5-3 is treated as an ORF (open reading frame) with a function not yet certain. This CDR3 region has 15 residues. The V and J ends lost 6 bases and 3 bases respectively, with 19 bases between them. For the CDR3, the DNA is TGTGCCAGAAACATGTTGCGGGACAGCCTCTACGAGCAGTACTTC. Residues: CARNMLRDSLYEQYF.

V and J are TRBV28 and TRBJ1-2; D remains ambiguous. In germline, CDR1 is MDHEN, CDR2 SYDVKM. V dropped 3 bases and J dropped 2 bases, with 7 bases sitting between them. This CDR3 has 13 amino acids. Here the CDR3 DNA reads TGTGCCAGCAGTTTGGGCGCCAACTATGGCTACACCTTC. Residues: CASSLGANYGYTF.

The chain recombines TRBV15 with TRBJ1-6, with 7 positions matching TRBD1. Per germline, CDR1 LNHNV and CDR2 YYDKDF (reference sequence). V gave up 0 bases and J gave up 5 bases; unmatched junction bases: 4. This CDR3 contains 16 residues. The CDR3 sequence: CATSRDRTGDNSPLHF. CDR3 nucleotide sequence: TGTGCCACCAGCAGAGATCGGACAGGAGATAATTCACCCCTCCACTTT.

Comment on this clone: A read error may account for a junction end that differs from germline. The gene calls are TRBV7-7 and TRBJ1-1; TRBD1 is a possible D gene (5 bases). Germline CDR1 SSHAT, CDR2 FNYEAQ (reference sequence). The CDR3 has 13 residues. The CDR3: CASSLADDSEAFF. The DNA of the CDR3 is TGTGCTAGCAGCTTAGCTGATGACAGTGAAGCTTTCTTT.

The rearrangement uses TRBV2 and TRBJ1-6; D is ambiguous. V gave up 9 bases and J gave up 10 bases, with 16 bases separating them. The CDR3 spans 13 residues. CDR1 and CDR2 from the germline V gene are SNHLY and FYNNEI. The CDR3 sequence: CASGREGESPLHF. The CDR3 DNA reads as TGTGCCAGTGGACGGGAGGGAGAATCACCCCTCCACTTT.

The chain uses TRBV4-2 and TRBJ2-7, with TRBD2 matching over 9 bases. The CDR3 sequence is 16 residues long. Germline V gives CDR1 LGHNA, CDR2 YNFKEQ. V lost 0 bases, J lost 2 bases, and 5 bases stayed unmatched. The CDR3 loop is CASSQELAGAAYEQYF. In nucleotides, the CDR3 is TGTGCCAGCAGCCAAGAGTTAGCGGGGGCCGCCTACGAGCAGTACTTC.

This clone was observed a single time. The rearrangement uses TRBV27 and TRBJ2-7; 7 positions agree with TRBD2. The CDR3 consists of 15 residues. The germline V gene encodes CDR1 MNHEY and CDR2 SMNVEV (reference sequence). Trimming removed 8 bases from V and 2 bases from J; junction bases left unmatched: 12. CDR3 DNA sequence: TGTGCCAGCTGGGCCCGGGGAGGGTCCCCCTACGAGCAGTACTTC. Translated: CASWARGGSPYEQYF.

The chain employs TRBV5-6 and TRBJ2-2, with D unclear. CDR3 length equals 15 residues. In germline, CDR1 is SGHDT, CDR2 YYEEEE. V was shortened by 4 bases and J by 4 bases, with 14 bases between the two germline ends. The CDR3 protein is CASSPEFRGTGELFF. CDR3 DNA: TGTGCCAGCAGCCCGGAGTTCCGCGGCACCGGGGAGCTGTTTTTT.

DNA of the CDR3: TGTGCCAGCAGTAAAACCGAGCGGGGGGGAGAGACCCAGTACTTC. This sequence encodes CASSKTERGGETQYF. The chain is built from TRBV6-5 and TRBJ2-5, with 10 bases aligning to TRBD2. J lost 4 bases, V lost 5 bases, and 7 bases had no gene match. CDR3 length equals 15 residues. Germline V gene data show CDR1 as MNHEY and CDR2 as SVGAGI.

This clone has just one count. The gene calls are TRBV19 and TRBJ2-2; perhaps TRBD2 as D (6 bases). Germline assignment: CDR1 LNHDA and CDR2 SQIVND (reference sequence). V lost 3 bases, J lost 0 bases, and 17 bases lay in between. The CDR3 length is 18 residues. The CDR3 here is CASSIRFGGYTNTGELFF. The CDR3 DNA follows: TGTGCCAGTAGTATTCGGTTTGGGGGGTACACGAACACCGGGGAGCTGTTTTTT.

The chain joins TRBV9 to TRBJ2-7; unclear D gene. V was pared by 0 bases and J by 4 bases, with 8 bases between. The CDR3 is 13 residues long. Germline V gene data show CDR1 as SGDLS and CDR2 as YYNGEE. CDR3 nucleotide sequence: TGTGCCAGCAGCGTAGCTGTAGCATACGAGCAGTACGTC. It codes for CASSVAVAYEQYV.

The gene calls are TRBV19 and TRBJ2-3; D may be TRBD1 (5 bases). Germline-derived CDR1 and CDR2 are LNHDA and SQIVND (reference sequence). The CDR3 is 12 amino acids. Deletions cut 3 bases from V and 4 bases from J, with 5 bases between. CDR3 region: CASSMGPDTQYF. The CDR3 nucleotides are TGTGCCAGTAGTATGGGGCCAGATACGCAGTATTTT.

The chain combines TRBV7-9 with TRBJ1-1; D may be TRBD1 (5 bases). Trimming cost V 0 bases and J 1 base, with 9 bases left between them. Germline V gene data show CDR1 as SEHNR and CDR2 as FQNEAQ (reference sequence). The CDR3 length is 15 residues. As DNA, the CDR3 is TGTGCCAGCAGCTTAGCGCTGACAGCGAACACTGAAGCTTTCTTT. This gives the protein CASSLALTANTEAFF.

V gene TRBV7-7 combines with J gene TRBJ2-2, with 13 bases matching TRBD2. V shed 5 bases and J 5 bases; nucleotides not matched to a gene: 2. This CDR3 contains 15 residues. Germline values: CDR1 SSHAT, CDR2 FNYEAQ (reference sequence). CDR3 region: CASSPGLAGTGELFF. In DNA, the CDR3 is TGTGCCAGCAGCCCGGGACTAGCGGGGACCGGGGAGCTGTTTTTT.

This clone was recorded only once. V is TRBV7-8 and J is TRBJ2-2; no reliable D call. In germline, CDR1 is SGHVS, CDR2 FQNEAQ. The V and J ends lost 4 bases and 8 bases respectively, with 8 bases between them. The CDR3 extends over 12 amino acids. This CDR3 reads CASSSYPGELFF. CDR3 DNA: TGTGCCAGCAGCTCCTATCCAGGGGAGCTGTTTTTT.

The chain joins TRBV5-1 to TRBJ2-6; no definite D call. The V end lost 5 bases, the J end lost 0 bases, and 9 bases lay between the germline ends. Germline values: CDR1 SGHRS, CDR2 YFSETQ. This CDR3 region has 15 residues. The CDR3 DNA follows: TGCGCCAGCAGGCCAGAAGTCTCTGGGGCCAACGTCCTGACTTTC. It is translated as CASRPEVSGANVLTF.

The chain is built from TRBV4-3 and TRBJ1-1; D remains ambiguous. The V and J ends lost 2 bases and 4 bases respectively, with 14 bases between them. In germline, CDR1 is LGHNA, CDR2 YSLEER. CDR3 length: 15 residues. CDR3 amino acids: CASSQPSGVGTEAFF. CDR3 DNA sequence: TGCGCCAGCAGCCAACCAAGCGGGGTCGGCACTGAAGCTTTCTTT.

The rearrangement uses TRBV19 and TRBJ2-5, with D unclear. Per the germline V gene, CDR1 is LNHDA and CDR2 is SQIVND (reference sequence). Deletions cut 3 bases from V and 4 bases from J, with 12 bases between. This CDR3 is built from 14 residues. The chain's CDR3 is CASSIGQAIETQYF. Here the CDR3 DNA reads TGTGCCAGTAGTATTGGTCAGGCAATAGAGACCCAGTACTTC. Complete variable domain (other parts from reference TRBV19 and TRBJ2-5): DGGITQSPKYLFRKEGQNVTLSCEQNLNHDAMYWYRQDPGQGLRLIYYSQIVNDFQKGDIAEGYSVSREKKESFPLTVTSAQKNPTAFYLCASSIGQAIETQYFGPGTRLLVL.

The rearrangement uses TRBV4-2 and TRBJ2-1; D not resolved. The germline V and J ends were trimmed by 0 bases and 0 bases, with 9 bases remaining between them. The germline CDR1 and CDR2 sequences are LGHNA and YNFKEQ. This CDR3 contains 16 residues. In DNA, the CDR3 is TGTGCCAGCAGCCAAGAAAGCTACAGCTCCTACAATGAGCAGTTCTTC. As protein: CASSQESYSSYNEQFF.

The CDR3 sequence is CASSPLKGPGGYTF. CDR3 sequence (DNA): TGTGCCAGCTCACCATTGAAGGGCCCAGGGGGCTACACCTTC. J is TRBJ1-2 and V is TRBV18, with D possibly being TRBD1 (5 bases). The CDR3 runs to 14 residues. The V gene's germline CDR1 is KGHSH and CDR2 LQKENI. Trimming cost V 2 bases and J 8 bases, with 15 bases left between them.

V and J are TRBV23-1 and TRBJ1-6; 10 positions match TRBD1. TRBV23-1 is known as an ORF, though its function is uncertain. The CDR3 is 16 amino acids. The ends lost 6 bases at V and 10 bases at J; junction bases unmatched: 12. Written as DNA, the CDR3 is TGCGCCAGCAGCCAACAACTGGACAGGGGGGGCTCACCCCTCCACTTT. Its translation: CASSQQLDRGGSPLHF.

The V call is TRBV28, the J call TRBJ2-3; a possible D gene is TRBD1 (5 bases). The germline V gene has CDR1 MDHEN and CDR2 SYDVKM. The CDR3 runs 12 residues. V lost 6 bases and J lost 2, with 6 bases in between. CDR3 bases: TGTGCCAGCAGACAGGACACAGATACGCAGTATTTT. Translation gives CASRQDTDTQYF.

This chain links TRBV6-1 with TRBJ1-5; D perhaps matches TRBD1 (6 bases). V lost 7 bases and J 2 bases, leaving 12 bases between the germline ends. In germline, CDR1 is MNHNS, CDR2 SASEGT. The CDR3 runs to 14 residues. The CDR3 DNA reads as TGTGCCAGCAAGGACCCAGGGGGCAATCAGCCCCAGCATTTT. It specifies CASKDPGGNQPQHF.

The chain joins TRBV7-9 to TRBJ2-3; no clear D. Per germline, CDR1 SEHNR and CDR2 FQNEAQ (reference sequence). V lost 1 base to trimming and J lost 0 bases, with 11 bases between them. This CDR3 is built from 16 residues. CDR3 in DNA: TGTGCCAGCAGCTTAGGTGGGCGCCCTAGCACAGATACGCAGTATTTT. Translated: CASSLGGRPSTDTQYF.

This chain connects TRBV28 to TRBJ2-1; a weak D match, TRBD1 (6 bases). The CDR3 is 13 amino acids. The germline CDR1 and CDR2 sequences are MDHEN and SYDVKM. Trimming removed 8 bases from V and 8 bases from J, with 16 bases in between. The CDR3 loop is CASSLRQGHEQFF. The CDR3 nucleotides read TGTGCCAGCTCCTTGAGGCAGGGGCATGAGCAGTTCTTC.